The 6 T cell receptor beta chains given below trace back to one sample, sequenced in a study of read filtering for tumor transcriptome and immune sequencing. This library used approximately 0.4 ug RNA and molecular barcoded adaptors spanning alpha/delta and beta/gamma chains. MiXCR, run by TCRdb on the reads, gives a single entry per CDR3 protein. The sample has 42,000 or so distinct CDR3 sequences; around 15% are singletons. What was sequenced was a population of CD138-negative cells sorted from bone marrow. The source is a donor at least 40 years old with multiple myeloma.

The chain links TRBV12-5 to TRBJ2-4; 11 bases are shared with TRBD1. V trimming: 6 bases; J trimming: 7 bases; junction bases outside the gene matches: 14. This CDR3 is built from 17 residues. The germline V gene encodes CDR1 LGHNT and CDR2 FRNRAP. CDR3: CASGPSPGQGAMNIQYF. CDR3 in DNA: TGTGCTAGTGGGCCCTCGCCTGGACAGGGGGCGATGAACATTCAGTACTTC.

This clonotype was recorded at least ten times. J is TRBJ2-3 and V is TRBV12-3 or TRBV12-4; 9 bases match TRBD1. V shed 8 bases, J shed 1 base, and the junction held 4 bases outside the gene matches. CDR3 length: 14 residues. The CDR3, as DNA: TGTGCCAGCTCCTGGACAGGGGGCACAGATACGCAGTATTTT. It specifies CASSWTGGTDTQYF.

This clonotype was found many times. The chain carries TRBV27 and TRBJ2-7, with 9 bases matching TRBD1. This CDR3 comprises 13 residues. V gave up 2 bases and J gave up 4 bases; unmatched junction bases: 0. Germline V gives CDR1 MNHEY, CDR2 SMNVEV (reference sequence). This chain's CDR3 is CASSLGTGYEQYF. The CDR3 nucleotides are TGTGCCAGCAGTTTAGGGACAGGGTACGAGCAGTACTTC.

This clonotype was observed a handful of times. The V and J genes are TRBV28 and TRBJ1-5; no firm D call. The germline V and J ends were trimmed by 4 bases and 7 bases, with 14 bases remaining between them. Per germline, CDR1 MDHEN and CDR2 SYDVKM. The CDR3 contains 14 residues. The CDR3 spells CASSSRHLYQPQHF. CDR3 DNA: TGTGCCAGCAGTTCACGACACTTATACCAGCCCCAGCATTTT.

This clonotype was counted at least ten times. V usage is TRBV5-1 and J usage is TRBJ2-7; 7 nucleotides match TRBD2. V lost 0 bases, J lost 3 bases, and 9 bases stayed unmatched. The CDR3 runs to 16 residues. Germline V gene data show CDR1 as SGHRS and CDR2 as YFSETQ. The CDR3 region is CASSLDSGPGGYEQYF. The CDR3 nucleotides read TGCGCCAGCAGCTTGGATTCGGGACCGGGGGGCTACGAGCAGTACTTC. The variable domain in full, completed from reference TRBV5-1 and TRBJ2-7, reads KAGVTQTPRYLIKTRGQQVTLSCSPISGHRSVSWYQQTPGQGLQFLFEYFSETQRNKGNFPGRFSGRQFSNSRSEMNVSTLELGDSALYLCASSLDSGPGGYEQYFGPGTRLTVT.

This clonotype appeared many times. The gene calls are TRBV5-1 and TRBJ2-5, with 8 bases fitting TRBD1. The V gene's germline CDR1 is SGHRS and CDR2 YFSETQ. J gave up 4 bases and V 5 bases, and 10 bases lay outside the gene matches. The CDR3 sequence is 15 residues long. CDR3 loop: CASSSNPDRVETQYF. The CDR3 coding sequence is TGCGCCAGCAGTTCAAACCCGGACAGGGTAGAGACCCAGTACTTC. Supplemented by reference TRBV5-1 and TRBJ2-5, the full variable domain reads KAGVTQTPRYLIKTRGQQVTLSCSPISGHRSVSWYQQTPGQGLQFLFEYFSETQRNKGNFPGRFSGRQFSNSRSEMNVSTLELGDSALYLCASSSNPDRVETQYFGPGTRLLVL.